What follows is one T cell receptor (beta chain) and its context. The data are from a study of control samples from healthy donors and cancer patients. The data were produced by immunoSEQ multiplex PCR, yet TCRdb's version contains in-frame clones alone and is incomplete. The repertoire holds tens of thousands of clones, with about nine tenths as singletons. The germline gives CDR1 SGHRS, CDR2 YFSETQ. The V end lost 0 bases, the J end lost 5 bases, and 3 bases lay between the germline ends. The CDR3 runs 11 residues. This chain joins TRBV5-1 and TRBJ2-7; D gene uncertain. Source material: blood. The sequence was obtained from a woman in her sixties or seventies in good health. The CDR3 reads CASSLEHEQYF. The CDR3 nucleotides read TGCGCCAGCAGCTTGGAACACGAGCAGTACTTC.